This T cell receptor (beta chain) appears in the sequencing data of a study of identical twins. This clonotype was counted ten times or more. Its specificity is not known. Healthy Caucasian donors formed the entire cohort. Findings of the study overall: The study reached conclusions through statistical analysis that was cross-sectional, not following the same donors.

The CDR3 spans 13 residues. The V and J ends lost 2 bases and 6 bases respectively, with 11 bases between them. Germline V gives CDR1 MNHEY, CDR2 SMNVEV (reference sequence). After template switching added a universal primer site, the resulting cDNA carried unique molecular identifiers. Each CDR3 protein is one row after TCRdb ran MiXCR on the 5' RACE reads. The table has a few hundred thousand distinct CDR3 sequences, around a sixth seen once. The sequenced sample consisted of naive T cells sorted from blood. The rearrangement links TRBV27 to TRBJ2-7; D is unclear. This sequence originates from a man between 50 and 59 years old in good health. CDR3 in DNA: TGTGCCAGCAGTTTAAGCTGGATGGCCGAGCAGTACTTC. Its translation is CASSLSWMAEQYF.